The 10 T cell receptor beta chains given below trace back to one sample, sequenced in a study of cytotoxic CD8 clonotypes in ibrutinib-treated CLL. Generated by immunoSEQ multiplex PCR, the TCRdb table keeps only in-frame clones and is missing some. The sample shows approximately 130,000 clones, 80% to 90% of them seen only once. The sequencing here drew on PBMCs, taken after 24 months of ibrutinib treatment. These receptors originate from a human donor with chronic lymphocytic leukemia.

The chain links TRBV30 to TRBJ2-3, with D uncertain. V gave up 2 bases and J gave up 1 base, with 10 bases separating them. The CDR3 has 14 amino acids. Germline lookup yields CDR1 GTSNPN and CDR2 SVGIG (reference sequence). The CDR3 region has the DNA TGTGCCTGGAGTAAAAATCCTCGCACAGATACGCAGTATTTT. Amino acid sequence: CAWSKNPRTDTQYF.

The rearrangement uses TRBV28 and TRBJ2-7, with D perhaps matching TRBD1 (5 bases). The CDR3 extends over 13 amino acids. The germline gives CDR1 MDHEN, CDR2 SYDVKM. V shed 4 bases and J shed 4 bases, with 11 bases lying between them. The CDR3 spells CASSYGRAYEQYF. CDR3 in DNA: TGTGCCAGCAGTTATGGCAGGGCATACGAGCAGTACTTC.

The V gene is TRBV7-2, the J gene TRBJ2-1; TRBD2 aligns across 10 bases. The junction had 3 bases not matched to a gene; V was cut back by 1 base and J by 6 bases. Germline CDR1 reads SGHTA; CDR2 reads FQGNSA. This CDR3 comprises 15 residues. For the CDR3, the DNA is TGTGCCAGCAGCTTAGTAGCGGGGGGCGTCAATGAGCAGTTCTTC. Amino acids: CASSLVAGGVNEQFF.

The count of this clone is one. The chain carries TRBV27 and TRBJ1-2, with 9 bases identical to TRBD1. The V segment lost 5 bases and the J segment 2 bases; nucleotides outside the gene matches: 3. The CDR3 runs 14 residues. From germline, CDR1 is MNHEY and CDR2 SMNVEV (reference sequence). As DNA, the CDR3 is TGTGCCAGCAGTCCGGGACAGGGAAACTATGGCTACACCTTC. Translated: CASSPGQGNYGYTF.

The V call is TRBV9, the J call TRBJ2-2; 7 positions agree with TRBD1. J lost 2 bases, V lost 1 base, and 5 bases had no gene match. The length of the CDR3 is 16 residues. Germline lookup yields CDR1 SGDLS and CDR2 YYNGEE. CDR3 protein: CASSVTTGVNTGELFF. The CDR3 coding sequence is TGTGCCAGCAGCGTAACTACAGGGGTCAACACCGGGGAGCTGTTTTTT.

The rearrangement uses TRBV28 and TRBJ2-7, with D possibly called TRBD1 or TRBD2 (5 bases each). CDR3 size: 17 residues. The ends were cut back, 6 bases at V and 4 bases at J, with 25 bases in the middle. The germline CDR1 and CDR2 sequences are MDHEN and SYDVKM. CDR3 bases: TGTGCCAGCAGGACCCTCCCCGGGACCGAAAAAAAGTACGAGCAGTACTTC. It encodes CASRTLPGTEKKYEQYF.

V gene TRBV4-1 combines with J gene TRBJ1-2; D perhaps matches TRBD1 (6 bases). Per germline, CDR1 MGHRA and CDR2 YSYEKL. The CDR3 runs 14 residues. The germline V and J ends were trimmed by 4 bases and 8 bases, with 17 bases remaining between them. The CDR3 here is CASSRLWGAGGYTF. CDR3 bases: TGCGCCAGCAGCCGCCTATGGGGGGCGGGAGGCTACACCTTC.

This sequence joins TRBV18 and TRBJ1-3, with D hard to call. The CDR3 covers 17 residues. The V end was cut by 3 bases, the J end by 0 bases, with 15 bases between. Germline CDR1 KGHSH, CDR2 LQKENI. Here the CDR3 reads CASSPGENRFSGNTIYF. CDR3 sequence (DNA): TGTGCCAGCTCACCGGGTGAGAACAGATTCTCTGGAAACACCATATATTTT.

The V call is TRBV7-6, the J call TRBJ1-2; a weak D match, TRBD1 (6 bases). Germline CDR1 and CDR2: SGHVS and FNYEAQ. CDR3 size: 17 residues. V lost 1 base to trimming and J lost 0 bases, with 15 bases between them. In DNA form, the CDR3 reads TGTGCCAGCAGCTTAGGAATCGCCGGGGACACTAACTATGGCTACACCTTC. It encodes CASSLGIAGDTNYGYTF.

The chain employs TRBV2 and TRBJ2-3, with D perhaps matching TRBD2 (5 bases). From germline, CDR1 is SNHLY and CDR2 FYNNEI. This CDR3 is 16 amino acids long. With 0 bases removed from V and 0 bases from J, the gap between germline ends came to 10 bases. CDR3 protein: CASSEAGRASTDTQYF. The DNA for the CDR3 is TGTGCCAGCAGTGAAGCCGGGCGGGCTAGCACAGATACGCAGTATTTT.